This is a list of T cell receptor beta chains from one sample in a study of vaccination and CD4 T cells after COVID-19. Their specific antigens are unknown. MiXCR, applied by TCRdb to the PCR reads, yields one record per CDR3 protein. Among under 25,000 distinct CDR3 sequences, roughly 70% were seen once, and the ten largest hold less than 10%. The specimen sequenced was CD4+ T cells from blood, cultured in vitro. These receptors were collected from a human donor who had recovered from COVID-19. The CDR3 runs from the conserved cysteine through the conserved F or W. Fields, in order: CDR3 length, D gene, V gene, J gene, CDR3 protein. A D gene is named only where the DNA matches it firmly.

15	TRBD2	TRBV27	TRBJ2-7	CASKTGTSVSYEQYF
13	-	TRBV20-1	TRBJ1-1	CSAISALQAEAFF
19	TRBD2	TRBV24-1	TRBJ2-1	CATSDCRVEPGLDYNEQFF
16	TRBD1	TRBV6-2/TRBV6-3	TRBJ1-1	CASSTPGQGFPTEAFF
14	TRBD1	TRBV6-1	TRBJ1-1	CASSDTGGATEAFF
12	-	TRBV6-1	TRBJ1-2	CASSPSGGGYTF
14	-	TRBV7-9	TRBJ1-1	CASSQRGPGTEAFF
14	-	TRBV28	TRBJ1-6	CASSLPRGNSPLHF
16	TRBD1	TRBV7-2	TRBJ1-5	CASSLGQGGGNQPQHF
14	-	TRBV28	TRBJ1-5	CASSLGGKLQPQHF
14	-	TRBV6-1	TRBJ2-3	CASKTGSETDTQYF
15	TRBD1	TRBV9	TRBJ1-2	CASSVRRQGANGYTF
15	-	TRBV6-1	TRBJ1-3	CASSQTGGSGNTIYF
14	TRBD1	TRBV19	TRBJ1-2	CASMETGIYYGYTF
14	TRBD2	TRBV7-3	TRBJ2-5	CASSPIAGGETQYF
13	-	TRBV15	TRBJ1-6	CATSRVSKSPLHF
15	-	TRBV7-2	TRBJ2-7	CTSSLSRPVSDEQYF
13	-	TRBV27	TRBJ1-2	CASGTAYEYGYTF
15	-	TRBV14	TRBJ1-1	CASSILTGDNTEAFF
17	-	TRBV20-1	TRBJ1-4	CSAIQFVSAGAPEKLFF
15	-	TRBV6-4	TRBJ2-7	CASTTGQGLSGGQYF
12	-	TRBV10-3	TRBJ1-1	CAIRGDNTEAFF
13	-	TRBV30	TRBJ2-7	CAWSVAANYEQYF
14	-	TRBV11-3	TRBJ1-2	CASSWGEGNYGYTF
17	TRBD2	TRBV24-1	TRBJ2-5	CATSDRGLAGEQETQYF
15	-	TRBV24-1	TRBJ2-2	CATSGSAAGTGELFF
16	TRBD1	TRBV5-5	TRBJ1-1	CASSLSLGSGGTEAFF
13	-	TRBV7-2	TRBJ2-5	CASSLGGPGTQYF
13	-	TRBV20-1	TRBJ1-5	CSLQGRGNQPQHF
14	-	TRBV6-1	TRBJ1-2	CASRQRGTKYGYTF
19	TRBD1	TRBV20-1	TRBJ2-2	CSARVRDRGRPLDTGELFF
13	-	TRBV12-3/TRBV12-4	TRBJ1-1	CASSLMVDTEAFF
17	-	TRBV24-1	TRBJ2-7	CATSDSSRDAITYEQYF
19	TRBD1	TRBV11-2	TRBJ1-1	CASSSRPRTGGGANTEAFF
15	TRBD2	TRBV6-2/TRBV6-3	TRBJ2-2	CASSYRSGSTGELFF
16	TRBD2	TRBV7-3	TRBJ2-3	CASSPRASGSSVTQYF
18	TRBD1	TRBV6-5	TRBJ1-6	CASSYSITGTGVRSPLHF
15	-	TRBV7-2	TRBJ1-1	CASSPTARYFTEAFF
15	-	TRBV19	TRBJ1-3	CASSRARNSGNTIYF
13	-	TRBV7-9	TRBJ1-2	CASSLGFYYGYTF
16	-	TRBV6-5	-	CASSYSASGSWVEQYF
13	-	TRBV20-1	TRBJ2-3	CSAGDVRPETQYF
15	-	TRBV7-2	TRBJ1-3	CASSLRGALGNTIYF
12	-	TRBV28	TRBJ1-2	CASSGINYGYTF
16	TRBD2	TRBV6-5	TRBJ2-5	CASSYRTSGRGSTQYF
18	TRBD1	TRBV27	TRBJ2-2	CASTRVPMTGGLTGELFF
15	TRBD1	TRBV5-8	TRBJ1-6	CASSLAGQGNSPLHF
14	-	TRBV10-1	TRBJ2-7	CASSRDAASYEQYF
15	-	TRBV6-1	TRBJ1-3	CASGIDRSSGNTIYF
16	TRBD1	TRBV7-6	TRBJ2-1	CASSTAGPGGYNEQFF
15	-	TRBV20-1	TRBJ1-4	CSARREASTNEKLFF
17	TRBD2	TRBV19	TRBJ2-2	CASSMGRVAGVTGELFF
15	TRBD1	TRBV27	TRBJ1-2	CASSLGQGPFYGYTF
15	TRBD1	TRBV24-1	TRBJ2-7	CATSDPRQGDYEQYF
13	-	TRBV9	TRBJ1-2	CASSAPPVGGYTF
15	TRBD1	TRBV27	TRBJ1-6	CASSLGGQGGSPLHF
14	-	TRBV6-1	TRBJ1-1	CASSMGHPNTEAFF
16	TRBD1	TRBV6-5	TRBJ1-3	CASSFHGQGNGNTIYF
13	-	TRBV2	TRBJ1-5	CASSDLGGQPQHF